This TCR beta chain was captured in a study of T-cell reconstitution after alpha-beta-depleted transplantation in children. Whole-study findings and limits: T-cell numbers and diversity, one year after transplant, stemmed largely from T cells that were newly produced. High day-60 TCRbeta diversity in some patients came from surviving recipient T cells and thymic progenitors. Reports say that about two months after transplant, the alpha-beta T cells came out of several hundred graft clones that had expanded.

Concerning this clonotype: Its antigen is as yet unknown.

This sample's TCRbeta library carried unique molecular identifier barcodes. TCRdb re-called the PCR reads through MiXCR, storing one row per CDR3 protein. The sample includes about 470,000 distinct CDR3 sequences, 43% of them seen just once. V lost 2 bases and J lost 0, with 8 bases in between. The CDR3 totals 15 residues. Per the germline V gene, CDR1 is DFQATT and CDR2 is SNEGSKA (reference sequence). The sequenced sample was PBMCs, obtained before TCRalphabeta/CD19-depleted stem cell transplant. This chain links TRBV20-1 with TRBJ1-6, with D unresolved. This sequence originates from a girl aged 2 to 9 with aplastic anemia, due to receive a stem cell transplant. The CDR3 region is CSARSESSYNSPLHF. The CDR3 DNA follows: TGCAGTGCTAGATCCGAGAGCTCCTATAATTCACCCCTCCACTTT.